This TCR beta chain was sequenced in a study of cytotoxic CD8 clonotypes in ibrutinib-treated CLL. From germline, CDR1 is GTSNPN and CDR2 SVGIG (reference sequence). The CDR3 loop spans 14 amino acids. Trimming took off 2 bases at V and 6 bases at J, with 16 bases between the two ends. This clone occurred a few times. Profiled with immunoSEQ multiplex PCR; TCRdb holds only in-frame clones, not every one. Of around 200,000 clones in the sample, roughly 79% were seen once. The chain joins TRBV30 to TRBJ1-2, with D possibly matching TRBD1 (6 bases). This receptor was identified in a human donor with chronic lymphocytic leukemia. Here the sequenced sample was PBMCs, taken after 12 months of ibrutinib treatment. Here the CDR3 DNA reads TGTGCCTGGAGTCCCCGGGGAAGGGGGGATGGCTACACCTTC. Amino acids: CAWSPRGRGDGYTF.